These 31 T cell receptor beta chains came from one sample sequenced in a study of OX40 agonist ivuxolimab in advanced cancers. Profiling relied on immunoSEQ multiplex PCR, and the TCRdb table lists in-frame clones only, not all of them. The sample holds 100,000 or so clones, roughly nine tenths seen once. Sequenced material: CD4+ or CD8+ T cells sorted from blood, taken in a trial of the OX40 agonist ivuxolimab. These receptors were taken from an adult with an advanced solid tumor such as melanoma, head and neck, liver or kidney cancer.

This chain links TRBV15 with TRBJ1-4; a weak D match, TRBD1 (5 bases). Per germline, CDR1 LNHNV and CDR2 YYDKDF (reference sequence). The CDR3 covers 19 residues. Trimming shortened V by 1 base and J by 3 bases, and 21 bases separated the two germline ends. Written as DNA, the CDR3 is TGTGCCACCAGCAGAGTTTCGGCAGGGCAAGCTACGGCTAATGAAAAACTGTTTTTT. This translates into CATSRVSAGQATANEKLFF.

V usage is TRBV7-3 and J usage is TRBJ2-1; 12 nucleotides line up with TRBD1. Germline CDR1 and CDR2: SGHTA and FQGTGA. The CDR3 runs to 16 residues. J gave up 3 bases and V 3 bases, and 3 bases lay outside the gene matches. The DNA for the CDR3 is TGTGCCAGCAGCTTCGGGACAGGGGGCTTCTACAATGAGCAGTTCTTC. This translates into CASSFGTGGFYNEQFF.

This chain connects TRBV30 to TRBJ1-5, with 7 bases lining up with TRBD1. This CDR3 region has 13 residues. CDR1 and CDR2 (germline): GTSNPN, SVGIG (reference sequence). Germline trimming cut 2 bases from V and 7 bases from J; bases unmatched to any gene: 5. CDR3 DNA sequence: TGTGCCTGGAGTAGACAGGGCGGACAGCCCCAGCATTTT. Its translation is CAWSRQGGQPQHF.

With respect to this clone: Other DNA sequences from this sample encode an identical CDR3 as well. The rearrangement uses TRBV27 and TRBJ2-7; TRBD1 matches at 10 bases. Trimming at V came to 5 bases and at J to 2 bases, leaving 3 bases not matched to a gene. Germline values: CDR1 MNHEY, CDR2 SMNVEV (reference sequence). The CDR3 loop spans 14 amino acids. The CDR3 protein is CASSLGQGAYEQYF. DNA for the CDR3: TGTGCCAGCAGTCTAGGACAGGGGGCCTACGAGCAGTACTTC.

The sample holds many counts of this clone. The chain combines TRBV9 with TRBJ1-3; D perhaps matches TRBD1 (5 bases). V lost 4 bases and J 0 bases, leaving 11 bases between the germline ends. This CDR3 comprises 15 residues. CDR1 and CDR2 from the germline V gene are SGDLS and YYNGEE. The CDR3 sequence is CASSPGGTSGNTIYF. The DNA for the CDR3 is TGTGCCAGCAGCCCCGGGGGAACCTCTGGAAACACCATATATTTT. Full variable domain (outside the CDR3, taken from reference TRBV9 and TRBJ1-3): DSGVTQTPKHLITATGQRVTLRCSPRSGDLSVYWYQQSLDQGLQFLIQYYNGEERAKGNILERFSAQQFPDLHSELNLSSLELGDSALYFCASSPGGTSGNTIYFGEGSWLTVV.

The gene calls are TRBV7-2 and TRBJ1-3; D gene uncertain. CDR1 is SGHTA, CDR2 FQGNSA, per germline. The length of the CDR3 is 18 residues. The V gene lost 5 bases and the J gene lost 0 bases, with 20 bases spanning the gap. The CDR3: CASSPKARALHSGNTIYF. As DNA, the CDR3 is TGTGCCAGCAGCCCGAAAGCGAGGGCTCTCCACTCTGGAAACACCATATATTTT.

The chain recombines TRBV9 with TRBJ2-3, with D perhaps matching TRBD1 or TRBD2 (5 bases each). This CDR3 comprises 12 residues. Germline CDR1 and CDR2: SGDLS and YYNGEE. The V gene lost 7 bases and the J gene lost 6 bases, with 12 bases spanning the gap. The CDR3 spells CASRGAGDTQYF. The CDR3 nucleotides are TGTGCCAGCCGAGGGGCCGGGGATACGCAGTATTTT.

The chain is built from TRBV7-2 and TRBJ2-4; a possible D gene is TRBD1 (6 bases). The ends were cut back, 1 base at V and 9 bases at J, with 28 bases in the middle. CDR1 is SGHTA, CDR2 FQGNSA, per germline. This CDR3 has 19 amino acids. CDR3 sequence (DNA): TGTGCCAGCAGCTTAGGAGCTCAGGGGCGACGGGACAAAAGGGCCATTCAGTACTTC. Amino acids: CASSLGAQGRRDKRAIQYF.

This chain joins TRBV5-5 and TRBJ2-1, with TRBD2 matching 11 bases. The CDR3 length is 14 residues. Germline CDR1 reads SGHKS; CDR2 reads YYEKEE (reference sequence). The V segment lost 5 bases and the J segment 8 bases; nucleotides outside the gene matches: 6. In nucleotides, the CDR3 is TGTGCCAGCAGTTTTGGACTAGCGGGCTATGAGCAGTTCTTC. It translates to CASSFGLAGYEQFF.

The chain recombines TRBV7-9 with TRBJ1-5; no definite D call. With 5 bases removed from V and 0 bases from J, the gap between germline ends came to 8 bases. Germline CDR1 reads SEHNR; CDR2 reads FQNEAQ (reference sequence). There are 14 residues in the CDR3. This chain's CDR3 is CASSPDYSNQPQHF. As DNA, the CDR3 is TGTGCCAGCAGCCCCGATTATAGCAATCAGCCCCAGCATTTT.

The chain combines TRBV11-3 with TRBJ2-3; D remains ambiguous. The CDR3 contains 12 residues. The germline V gene encodes CDR1 SGHNT and CDR2 YENEEA. The ends were cut back, 5 bases at V and 7 bases at J, with 10 bases in the middle. CDR3 nucleotides: TGTGCCAGCAGCCCGGCCAAAAATACGCAGTATTTT. It is translated as CASSPAKNTQYF.

The rearrangement links TRBV30 to TRBJ1-2; TRBD1 agrees at 8 bases. Germline values: CDR1 GTSNPN, CDR2 SVGIG (reference sequence). V shed 5 bases, J shed 7 bases, and the junction held 3 bases outside the gene matches. CDR3 size: 11 residues. The CDR3 protein is CAWGQGAGYTF. The CDR3 region has the DNA TGTGCCTGGGGACAGGGTGCTGGCTACACCTTC.

This clone was counted a single time. The chain has TRBV5-6 and TRBJ2-7; no reliable D call. Germline loops: CDR1 SGHDT, CDR2 YYEEEE. The length of the CDR3 is 14 residues. The V gene lost 2 bases and the J gene lost 11 bases, with 20 bases spanning the gap. CDR3 protein: CASSFKTPRSEKYF. The CDR3 coding sequence is TGTGCCAGCAGCTTTAAGACACCCAGGAGTGAGAAGTACTTC.

This sequence joins TRBV4-2 and TRBJ2-7; D gene uncertain. V was pared by 5 bases and J by 4 bases, with 9 bases between. The CDR3 extends over 12 amino acids. Per the germline V gene, CDR1 is LGHNA and CDR2 is YNFKEQ. CDR3 sequence reads: CASSFLGYEQYF. The CDR3 DNA follows: TGTGCCAGCAGCTTCCTAGGGTACGAGCAGTACTTC.

The chain couples TRBV2 to TRBJ2-1, with D maybe TRBD1 (5 bases). The CDR3 totals 16 residues. Germline lookup yields CDR1 SNHLY and CDR2 FYNNEI. V lost 5 bases and J lost 15, with 29 bases in between. The CDR3, as DNA: TGTGCCAGCAGTCGAGAAGCCAGGGCCCACGCAAATAGAATGTTCTTC. Its protein is CASSREARAHANRMFF.

This chain connects TRBV6-5 to TRBJ2-7; D might be TRBD1 (8 bases). The V end was cut by 5 bases, the J end by 2 bases, with 13 bases between. CDR3 length equals 14 residues. From germline, CDR1 is MNHEY and CDR2 SVGAGI. The CDR3 is CASSRQGTTYEQYF. The CDR3 DNA reads TGTGCCAGCAGTCGACAGGGGACTACCTACGAGCAGTACTTC.

This sequence joins TRBV19 and TRBJ2-2, with no clear D. Trimming cost V 3 bases and J 6 bases, with 5 bases left between them. The CDR3 covers 12 residues. Germline V gene sequence: CDR1 LNHDA, CDR2 SQIVND (reference sequence). The CDR3 DNA sequence: TGTGCCAGTAGTATCGGGTCCGGGGAGCTGTTTTTT. Translated, it gives CASSIGSGELFF.

This sequence joins TRBV19 and TRBJ2-1; D remains ambiguous. Per the germline V gene, CDR1 is LNHDA and CDR2 is SQIVND (reference sequence). CDR3 length equals 11 residues. V lost 7 bases and J lost 4, with 5 bases in between. CDR3 DNA sequence: TGTGCCAGTAAATCGTACAATGAGCAGTTCTTC. It specifies CASKSYNEQFF.

V is TRBV7-3 and J is TRBJ2-3; 13 bases line up with TRBD2. V shed 0 bases and J 0 bases; nucleotides not matched to a gene: 6. CDR3 length equals 19 residues. From germline, CDR1 is SGHTA and CDR2 FQGTGA. The CDR3 sequence is CASSLTALAGGTSTDTQYF. The CDR3 DNA is TGTGCCAGCAGCTTAACTGCACTAGCGGGAGGGACAAGCACAGATACGCAGTATTTT.

Here the CDR3 DNA reads TGCAGCGTTGAATGGGAAACGAACACCGGGGAGCTGTTTTTT. As protein: CSVEWETNTGELFF. The chain combines TRBV29-1 with TRBJ2-2; D unclear. Germline-derived CDR1 and CDR2 are SQVTM and ANQGSEA. The CDR3 spans 14 residues. V lost 2 bases, J lost 0 bases, and 7 bases lay in between.

The chain couples TRBV11-3 to TRBJ1-5; unclear D gene. The CDR3 length is 15 residues. Trimming took off 1 base at V and 4 bases at J, with 11 bases between the two ends. CDR1 SGHNT and CDR2 YENEEA come from the germline V gene. The DNA of the CDR3 is TGTGCCAGCAGCTTAGCTCCGGGCAGGAATCAGCCCCAGCATTTT. It codes for CASSLAPGRNQPQHF.

The chain recombines TRBV13 with TRBJ2-3; D is perhaps TRBD1 (5 bases). The germline V gene has CDR1 PRHDT and CDR2 FYEKMQ (reference sequence). Trimming took off 4 bases at V and 6 bases at J, with 5 bases between the two ends. The CDR3 covers 11 residues. The CDR3 reads CASSYRDTQYF. The CDR3 DNA is TGTGCCAGCAGCTACAGGGATACGCAGTATTTT.

The rearrangement uses TRBV27 and TRBJ2-3, with 7 bases identical to TRBD2. The CDR3 runs to 15 residues. V gave up 3 bases and J gave up 4 bases; unmatched junction bases: 7. The germline gives CDR1 MNHEY, CDR2 SMNVEV (reference sequence). As DNA, the CDR3 is TGTGCCAGCAGTTTGTTGCGGGGGAAGGCAGATACGCAGTATTTT. This sequence encodes CASSLLRGKADTQYF.

The sample holds one count of this clone. The rearrangement joins TRBV9 to TRBJ1-2; D gene unclear. V was trimmed by 4 bases and J by 3 bases, leaving 13 bases between them. CDR3 size: 14 residues. CDR1 is SGDLS, CDR2 YYNGEE, per germline. The CDR3: CASSLGWGDYGYTF. The DNA for the CDR3 is TGTGCCAGCAGCCTCGGCTGGGGAGACTATGGCTACACCTTC.

The chain uses TRBV6-5 and TRBJ2-1; D not resolved. Trimming cost V 8 bases and J 4 bases, with 9 bases left between them. Germline CDR1 MNHEY, CDR2 SVGAGI. The CDR3 loop spans 12 amino acids. CDR3 loop: CASGRSYNEQFF. The CDR3 nucleotides are TGTGCCAGCGGTAGAAGTTACAATGAGCAGTTCTTC.

The chain combines TRBV10-3 with TRBJ2-1, with TRBD2 identical over 15 bases. Looked up from germline, CDR1 is ENHRY and CDR2 is SYGVKD. Trimming at V came to 5 bases and at J to 0 bases, leaving 8 bases not matched to a gene. The CDR3 totals 19 residues. The CDR3 coding sequence is TGTGCCATCAGTACGTTCGGGACTAGCGGGAGGAGCTCCTACAATGAGCAGTTCTTC. Its translation: CAISTFGTSGRSSYNEQFF.

The rearrangement uses TRBV7-9 and TRBJ2-3; D uncertain. The germline V gene encodes CDR1 SEHNR and CDR2 FQNEAQ (reference sequence). The CDR3 runs 12 residues. The ends were cut back, 4 bases at V and 0 bases at J, with 2 bases in the middle. The CDR3 DNA is TGTGCCAGCAGCTCTAGCACAGATACGCAGTATTTT. Protein: CASSSSTDTQYF.

This rearrangement joins TRBV18 to TRBJ2-3, with D unclear. With 6 bases removed from V and 4 bases from J, the gap between germline ends came to 11 bases. This CDR3 contains 13 residues. Looked up from germline, CDR1 is KGHSH and CDR2 is LQKENI. The CDR3 spells CASSPMVSDTQYF. DNA for the CDR3: TGTGCCAGCTCCCCCATGGTCTCAGATACGCAGTATTTT.

The rearrangement uses TRBV7-2 and TRBJ2-1, with TRBD2 as a possible D gene (6 bases). Germline V gives CDR1 SGHTA, CDR2 FQGNSA. V dropped 5 bases and J dropped 0 bases, with 17 bases sitting between them. This CDR3 contains 17 residues. The CDR3 here is CASSLRLDGYSYNEQFF. In nucleotides, the CDR3 is TGTGCCAGCAGCCTCAGACTAGACGGGTACTCCTACAATGAGCAGTTCTTC.

The gene calls are TRBV7-9 and TRBJ2-1; unclear D gene. Trimming shortened V by 1 base and J by 5 bases, and 6 bases separated the two germline ends. The germline gives CDR1 SEHNR, CDR2 FQNEAQ (reference sequence). The CDR3 length is 13 residues. The CDR3 sequence is CASSLVSDNEQFF. In DNA, the CDR3 is TGTGCCAGCAGCTTAGTGTCAGACAATGAGCAGTTCTTC.

The chain has TRBV6-5 and TRBJ1-2; 7 bases map to TRBD1. Germline V gene data show CDR1 as MNHEY and CDR2 as SVGAGI. This CDR3 contains 14 residues. With 4 bases clipped from V and 5 bases from J, the junction kept 7 bases outside the gene matches. CDR3 nucleotide sequence: TGTGCCAGCAGTTGGGACAGCAACCCTTATGGCTACACCTTC. Translating it yields CASSWDSNPYGYTF.